Following are 2 T cell receptor beta chains from one sample sequenced in a study of B cell selection in AIRE deficiency. The method was immunoSEQ multiplex PCR; TCRdb's version includes in-frame clones alone and lacks a portion of them. In the table there are 25,000 or so clones, around 97% of which are singletons. Sorting defined conventional CD4 T cells as CD4+CD127+. Sequenced material: conventional CD4+ T cells sorted from PBMCs. Every receptor here comes from a human donor with AIRE deficiency.

The chain links TRBV18 to TRBJ2-1; 7 positions agree with TRBD1. The germline V gene has CDR1 KGHSH and CDR2 LQKENI. V trimming: 0 bases; J trimming: 1 base; junction bases outside the gene matches: 3. This CDR3 has 16 amino acids. CDR3 sequence: CASSPPTGTSYNEQFF. In nucleotides, the CDR3 is TGTGCCAGCTCACCACCGACAGGGACGTCCTACAATGAGCAGTTCTTC.

The chain has TRBV7-3 and TRBJ1-1; D might be TRBD1 (5 bases). Trimming left V 5 bases short and J 0 bases short, with 10 bases between. The germline gives CDR1 SGHTA, CDR2 FQGTGA. The CDR3 runs to 14 residues. This CDR3 reads CASSPGTVNTEAFF. The CDR3 DNA reads TGTGCCAGCAGCCCCGGGACGGTGAACACTGAAGCTTTCTTT.